This T cell receptor beta chain was observed in a study of CD8+CD57+ T cells in acquired aplastic anemia. Study-wide background: Sorted CD4+ plus CD8+ cells gave DNA averaging roughly 3 ug. Notes on the study in general: There were roughly 30 CD8+ CDR3 sequences that occurred in both patients and controls.

Germline loops: CDR1 SEHNR, CDR2 FQNEAQ (reference sequence). Deletions cut 1 base from V and 13 bases from J, with 19 bases between. CDR3 size: 15 residues. Both TCR beta VDJ combination and CDR3 sequence profiling were carried out. Genomic DNA was the template for this profiling. MiXCR, run by TCRdb on the reads, gives a single entry per CDR3 protein. The sample has tens of thousands of distinct CDR3 sequences, around 82% seen once. Details on this clonotype: The antigen is unknown.

This chain connects TRBV7-9 to TRBJ1-4, with D possibly being TRBD1 (6 bases). The specimen sequenced was sorted CD4+, CD8+, or CD8+CD57+ T cells (not recorded which) from PBMCs. The receptor's source is a human donor in good health, serving as a control. The CDR3 spells CASSLGPGADGRLFF. Here the CDR3 DNA reads TGTGCCAGCAGCTTAGGTCCAGGGGCCGATGGAAGACTGTTTTTT.